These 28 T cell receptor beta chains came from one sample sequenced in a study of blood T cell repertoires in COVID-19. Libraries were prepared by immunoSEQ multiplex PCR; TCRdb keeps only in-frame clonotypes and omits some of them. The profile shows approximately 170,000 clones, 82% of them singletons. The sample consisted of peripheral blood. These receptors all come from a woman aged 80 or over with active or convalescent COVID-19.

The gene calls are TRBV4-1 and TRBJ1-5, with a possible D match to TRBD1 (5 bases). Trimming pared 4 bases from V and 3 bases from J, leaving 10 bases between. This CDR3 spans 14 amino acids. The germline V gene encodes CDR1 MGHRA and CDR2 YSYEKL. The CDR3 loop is CASSPQGYNQPQHF. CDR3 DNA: TGCGCCAGCAGCCCGCAGGGATACAATCAGCCCCAGCATTTT.

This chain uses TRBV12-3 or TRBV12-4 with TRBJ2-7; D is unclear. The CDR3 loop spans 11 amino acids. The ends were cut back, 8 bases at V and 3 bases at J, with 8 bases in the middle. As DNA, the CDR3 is TGTGCCAGCGGTCGGGTCTACGAGCAGTACTTC. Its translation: CASGRVYEQYF.

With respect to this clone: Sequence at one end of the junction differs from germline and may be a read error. CDR3 loop: CASSQDPAAMTSFEQYF. CDR3 DNA: TGTGCCAGCAGCCAAGATCCCGCGGCGATGACCTCCTTCGAGCAGTACTTC. The chain couples TRBV3-1 (or the pseudogene TRBV3-2) to TRBJ2-7; the D is unclear. The CDR3 has 17 amino acids. From germline, CDR1 is LGHDT and CDR2 YNNKEL (reference sequence).

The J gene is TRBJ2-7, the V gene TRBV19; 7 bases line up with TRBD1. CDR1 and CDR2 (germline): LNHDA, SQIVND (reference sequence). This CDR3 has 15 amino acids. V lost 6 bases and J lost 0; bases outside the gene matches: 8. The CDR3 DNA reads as TGTGCCAGTAGAGCGACCGGGACAGACTCCTACGAGCAGTACTTC. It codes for CASRATGTDSYEQYF.

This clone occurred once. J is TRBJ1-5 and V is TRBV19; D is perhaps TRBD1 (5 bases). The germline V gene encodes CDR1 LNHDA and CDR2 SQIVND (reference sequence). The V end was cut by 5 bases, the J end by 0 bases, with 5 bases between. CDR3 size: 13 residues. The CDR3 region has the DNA TGTGCCAGTAGTCAGGGTAGCAATCAGCCCCAGCATTTT. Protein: CASSQGSNQPQHF.

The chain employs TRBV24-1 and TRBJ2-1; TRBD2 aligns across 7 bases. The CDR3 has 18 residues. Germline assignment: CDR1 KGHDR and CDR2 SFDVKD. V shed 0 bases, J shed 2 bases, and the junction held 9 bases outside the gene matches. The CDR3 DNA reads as TGTGCCACCAGTGATTTGTCCGAAGCGGGAAAACCCTACAATGAGCAGTTCTTC. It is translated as CATSDLSEAGKPYNEQFF.

CDR3 sequence (DNA): TGTGCCAGCGGAGCCTCTAGGACTAGCTCCTACAATGAGCAGTTCTTC. Protein sequence: CASGASRTSSYNEQFF. This chain joins TRBV11-1 and TRBJ2-1; 7 bases align to TRBD2. Per germline, CDR1 SGHAT and CDR2 FQDESV (reference sequence). CDR3 size: 16 residues. Trimming at V came to 8 bases and at J to 0 bases, leaving 10 bases not matched to a gene.

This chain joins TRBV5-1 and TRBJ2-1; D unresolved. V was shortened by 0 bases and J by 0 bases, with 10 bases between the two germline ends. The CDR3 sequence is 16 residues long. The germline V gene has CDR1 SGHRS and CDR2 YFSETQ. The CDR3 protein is CASSLAVSSSYNEQFF. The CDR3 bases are TGCGCCAGCAGCTTGGCCGTGTCGAGCTCCTACAATGAGCAGTTCTTC.

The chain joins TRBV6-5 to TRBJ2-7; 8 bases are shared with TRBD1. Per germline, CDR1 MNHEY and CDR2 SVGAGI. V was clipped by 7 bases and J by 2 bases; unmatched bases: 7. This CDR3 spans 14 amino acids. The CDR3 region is CASIKPDRAYEQYF. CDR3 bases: TGTGCCAGCATCAAACCGGACAGGGCCTACGAGCAGTACTTC.

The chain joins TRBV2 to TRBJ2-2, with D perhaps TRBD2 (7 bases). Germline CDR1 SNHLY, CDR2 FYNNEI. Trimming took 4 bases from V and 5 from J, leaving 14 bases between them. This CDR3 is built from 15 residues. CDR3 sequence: CASSAVRGGTGELFF. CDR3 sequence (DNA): TGTGCCAGCAGTGCGGTGAGGGGGGGTACCGGGGAGCTGTTTTTT. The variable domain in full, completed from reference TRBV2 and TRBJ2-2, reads EPEVTQTPSHQVTQMGQEVILRCVPISNHLYFYWYRQILGQKVEFLVSFYNNEISEKSEIFDDQFSVERPDGSNFTLKIRSTKLEDSAMYFCASSAVRGGTGELFFGEGSRLTVL.

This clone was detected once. The CDR3 protein is CASRSDIYGKAFF. DNA for the CDR3: TGTGCCAGCAGGTCGGACATTTACGGTAAAGCTTTCTTT. The chain joins TRBV2 to TRBJ1-1, with D perhaps TRBD1 (5 bases). Trimming pared 6 bases from V and 9 bases from J, leaving 17 bases between. The CDR3 extends over 13 amino acids. The germline V gene encodes CDR1 SNHLY and CDR2 FYNNEI.

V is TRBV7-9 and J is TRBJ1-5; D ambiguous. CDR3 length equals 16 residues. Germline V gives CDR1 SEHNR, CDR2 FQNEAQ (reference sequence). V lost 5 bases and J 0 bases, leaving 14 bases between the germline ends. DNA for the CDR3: TGTGCCAGCAGCACCTCCATGCGGGTTAGCAATCAGCCCCAGCATTTT. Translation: CASSTSMRVSNQPQHF.

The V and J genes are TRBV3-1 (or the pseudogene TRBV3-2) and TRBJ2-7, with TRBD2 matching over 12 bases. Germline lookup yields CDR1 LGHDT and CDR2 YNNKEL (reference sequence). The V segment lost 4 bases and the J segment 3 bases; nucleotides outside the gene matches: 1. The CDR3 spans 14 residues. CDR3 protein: CASSLLAGGYEQYF. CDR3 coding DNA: TGTGCCAGCAGCCTACTAGCGGGAGGCTACGAGCAGTACTTC.

For the CDR3, the DNA is TGTGCCAGCTCACCACCGGGACAGGGCGCTGAAAAACTGTTTTTT. It is translated as CASSPPGQGAEKLFF. The V and J genes are TRBV18 and TRBJ1-4; 9 positions agree with TRBD1. V shed 0 bases, J shed 7 bases, and the junction held 3 bases outside the gene matches. Germline lookup yields CDR1 KGHSH and CDR2 LQKENI. This CDR3 has 15 residues.

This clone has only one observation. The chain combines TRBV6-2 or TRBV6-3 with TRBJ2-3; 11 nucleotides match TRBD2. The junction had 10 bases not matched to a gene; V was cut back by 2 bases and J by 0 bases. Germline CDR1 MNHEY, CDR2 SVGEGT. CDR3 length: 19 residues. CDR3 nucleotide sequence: TGTGCCAGCAGTTACCCTGGGACTAGCGGAGTACGTAGCACAGATACGCAGTATTTT. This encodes CASSYPGTSGVRSTDTQYF.

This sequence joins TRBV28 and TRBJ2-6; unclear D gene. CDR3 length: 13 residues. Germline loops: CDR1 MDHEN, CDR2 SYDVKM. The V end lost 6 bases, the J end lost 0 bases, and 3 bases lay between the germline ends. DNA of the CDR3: TGTGCCAGCAGCCTCTCTGGGGCCAACGTCCTGACTTTC. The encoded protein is CASSLSGANVLTF. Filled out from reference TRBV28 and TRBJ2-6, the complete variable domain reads DVKVTQSSRYLVKRTGEKVFLECVQDMDHENMFWYRQDPGLGLRLIYFSYDVKMKEKGDIPEGYSVSREKKERFSLILESASTNQTSMYLCASSLSGANVLTFGAGSRLTVL.

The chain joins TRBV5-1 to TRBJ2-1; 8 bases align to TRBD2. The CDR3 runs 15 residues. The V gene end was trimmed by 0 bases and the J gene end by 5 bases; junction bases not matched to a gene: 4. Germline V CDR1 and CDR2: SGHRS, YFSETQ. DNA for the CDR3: TGCGCCAGCAGCTTGGAACTAGCGGTGCACAATGAGCAGTTCTTC. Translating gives CASSLELAVHNEQFF.

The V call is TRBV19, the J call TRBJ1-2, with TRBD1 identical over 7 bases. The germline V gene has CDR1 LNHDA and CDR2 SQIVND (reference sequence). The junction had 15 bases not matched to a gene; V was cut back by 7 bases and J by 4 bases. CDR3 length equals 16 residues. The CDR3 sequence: CASKGAGRSNLYGYTF. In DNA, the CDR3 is TGTGCCAGTAAGGGGGCGGGAAGATCCAACCTCTATGGCTACACCTTC.

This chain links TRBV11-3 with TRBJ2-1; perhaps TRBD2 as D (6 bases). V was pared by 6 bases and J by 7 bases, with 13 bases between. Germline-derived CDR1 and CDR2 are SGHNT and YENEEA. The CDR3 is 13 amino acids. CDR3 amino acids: CASRPPGGNEQFF. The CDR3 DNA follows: TGTGCCAGCAGACCCCCCGGGGGTAATGAGCAGTTCTTC. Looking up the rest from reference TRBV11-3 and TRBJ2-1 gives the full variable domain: EAGVVQSPRYKIIEKKQPVAFWCNPISGHNTLYWYLQNLGQGPELLIRYENEEAVDDSQLPKDRFSAERLKGVDSTLKIQPAELGDSAVYLCASRPPGGNEQFFGPGTRLTVL.

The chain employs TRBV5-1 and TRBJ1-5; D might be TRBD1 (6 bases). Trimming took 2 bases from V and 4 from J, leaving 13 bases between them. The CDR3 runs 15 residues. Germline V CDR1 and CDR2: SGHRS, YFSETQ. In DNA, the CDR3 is TGCGCCAGCAGCTTCACAGGGAGGGAAAATCAGCCCCAGCATTTT. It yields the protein CASSFTGRENQPQHF.

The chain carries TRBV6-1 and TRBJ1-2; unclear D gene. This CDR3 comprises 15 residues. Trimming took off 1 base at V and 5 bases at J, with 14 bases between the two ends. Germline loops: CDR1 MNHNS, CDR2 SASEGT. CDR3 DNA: TGTGCCAGCAGTGAAGGAGCGGCCACGACATATGGCTACACCTTC. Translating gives CASSEGAATTYGYTF.

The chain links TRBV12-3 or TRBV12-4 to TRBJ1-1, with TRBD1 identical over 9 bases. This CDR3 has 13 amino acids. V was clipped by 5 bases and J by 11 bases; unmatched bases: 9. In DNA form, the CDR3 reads TGTGCCAGCAGTCAGGGGACAGGGCTAGCCGCTTTCTTT. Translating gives CASSQGTGLAAFF.

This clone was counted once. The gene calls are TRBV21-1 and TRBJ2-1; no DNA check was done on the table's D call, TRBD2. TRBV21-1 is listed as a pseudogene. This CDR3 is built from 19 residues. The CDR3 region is CASSKITDGGRARDNEQFF. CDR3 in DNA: TGTGCCAGCAGCAAAATAACCGACGGCGGGAGGGCCCGGGACAATGAGCAGTTCTTC.

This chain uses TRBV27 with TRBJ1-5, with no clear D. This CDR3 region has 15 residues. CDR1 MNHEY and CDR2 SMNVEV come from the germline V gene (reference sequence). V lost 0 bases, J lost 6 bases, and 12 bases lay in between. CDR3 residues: CASSLSTRESQPQHF. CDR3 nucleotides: TGTGCCAGCAGTTTATCAACCCGAGAATCTCAGCCCCAGCATTTT.

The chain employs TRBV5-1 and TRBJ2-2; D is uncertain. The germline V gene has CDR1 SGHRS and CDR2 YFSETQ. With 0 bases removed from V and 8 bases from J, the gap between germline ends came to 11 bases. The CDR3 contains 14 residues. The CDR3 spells CASSLVQIPGELFF. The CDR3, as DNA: TGCGCCAGCAGCTTGGTACAGATCCCAGGGGAGCTGTTTTTT.

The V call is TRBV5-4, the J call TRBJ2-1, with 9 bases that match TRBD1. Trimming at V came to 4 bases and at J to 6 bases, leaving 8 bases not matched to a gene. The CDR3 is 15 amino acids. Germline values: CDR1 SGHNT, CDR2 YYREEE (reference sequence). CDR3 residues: CASSQRQGDLNEQFF. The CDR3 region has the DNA TGTGCCAGCAGCCAACGACAGGGGGATCTCAATGAGCAGTTCTTC.

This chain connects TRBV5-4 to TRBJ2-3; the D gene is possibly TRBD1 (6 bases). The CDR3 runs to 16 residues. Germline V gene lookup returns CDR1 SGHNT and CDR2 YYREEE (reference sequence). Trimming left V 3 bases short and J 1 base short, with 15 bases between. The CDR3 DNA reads TGTGCCAGCAGCTACAGGGAAATAGGTCGCACAGATACGCAGTATTTT. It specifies CASSYREIGRTDTQYF.

CDR3 DNA sequence: TGTGCCAGCCGAGAGACAGGGATGGGTGATACGCAGTATTTT. Residues: CASRETGMGDTQYF. V usage is TRBV2 and J usage is TRBJ2-3; 7 bases are shared with TRBD1. The CDR3 contains 14 residues. CDR1 is SNHLY and CDR2 is FYNNEI in the germline V gene. Trimming removed 8 bases from V and 6 bases from J; junction bases left unmatched: 11.